This T cell receptor (beta chain) stems from a study of blood T cell repertoires in COVID-19. On the study more broadly: From the United States, Italy and Spain came samples of acute and convalescent COVID-19.

The assay was immunoSEQ multiplex PCR, and TCRdb's table has in-frame clones only and misses some. The table shows 400,000 or so clones, with 70% to 90% occurring only once. Source material: peripheral blood. This clonotype originated in a woman aged 40 to 49 with COVID-19, enrolled during active disease.

As DNA, the CDR3 is TGTGCCAGCTCACAAGGACTAGCGGGAGCCGACGGGGAGCTGTTTTTT. It encodes CASSQGLAGADGELFF. The rearrangement joins TRBV18 to TRBJ2-2; 13 bases are a match to TRBD2. CDR1 is KGHSH and CDR2 is LQKENI in the germline V gene. This CDR3 has 16 amino acids. The V and J ends lost 4 bases and 7 bases, in that order; junction bases with no gene match: 6.